A selection of T cell receptor beta chains follows, all from one sample in a study of T cell repertoires in cytomegalovirus infection. TCRdb called the reads again in MiXCR, with one record for every CDR3 protein. The profile covers more than 400,000 distinct CDR3 sequences, with approximately 25% appearing a single time and over 10% taken by the ten largest. Sequencing was performed on PBMCs. The origin of the receptors is a human donor in good health (CMV status not recorded). Some clones in this sample may be carry-over from other donors' samples. The CDR3 runs from the conserved cysteine through the conserved F or W. Each record gives: clone size, J gene, D gene, V gene, CDR3 protein, CDR3 DNA. D genes are given only for firm matches. The size of a clone is reported for some rows only, either as once, few or many, or as a class for expanded clones.

many	TRBJ1-2	TRBD1	TRBV7-2	CASSRQGGDGYTF	TGTGCCAGCAGTAGACAGGGCGGAGATGGCTACACCTTC
-	TRBJ1-5	TRBD1	TRBV28	CASSADREARPNQPQHF	TGTGCCAGCAGTGCAGACAGGGAGGCTCGTCCCAATCAGCCCCAGCATTTT
few	TRBJ2-5	-	TRBV12-3/TRBV12-4	CASTQLPQETQYF	TGTGCCAGCACCCAGCTACCACAAGAGACCCAGTACTTC
few	TRBJ2-1	TRBD2	TRBV7-2	CASSIGLAGWYEQFF	TGTGCCAGCAGCATCGGACTAGCGGGATGGTATGAGCAGTTCTTC
many	TRBJ2-2	TRBD2	TRBV7-2	CASRSPAGGVPGELFF	TGTGCCAGCAGATCCCCCGCGGGAGGGGTTCCCGGGGAGCTGTTTTTT
many	TRBJ2-3	TRBD2	TRBV3-1	CASSQDSLAGVNTQYF	TGTGCCAGCAGCCAAGACTCCCTAGCGGGAGTAAATACGCAGTATTTT
-	TRBJ2-1	TRBD2	TRBV12-3/TRBV12-4	CASSLGGGVSEQFF	TGTGCCAGCAGTTTAGGGGGGGGTGTTTCGGAGCAGTTCTTC
-	TRBJ1-6	TRBD1	TRBV11-3	CASSLDLGSTGGVSPLHF	TGTGCCAGCAGCTTAGACCTGGGCTCGACAGGGGGCGTCTCACCCCTCCACTTT
-	TRBJ1-1	-	TRBV12-3/TRBV12-4	CASSPARDKYTEAFF	TGTGCCAGCAGTCCCGCCCGGGACAAGTACACTGAAGCTTTCTTT
few	TRBJ1-4	-	TRBV27	CASSPQDATNEKLFF	TGTGCCAGCAGTCCCCAGGATGCAACTAATGAAAAACTGTTTTTT
-	TRBJ2-5	-	TRBV7-8	CASSLEHRPQETQYF	TGTGCCAGCAGCTTAGAACACAGGCCCCAAGAGACCCAGTACTTC
once	TRBJ1-2	-	TRBV27	CASSSEKNYGYTF	TGTGCCAGCAGTTCAGAAAAGAACTATGGCTACACCTTC
few	TRBJ1-5	-	TRBV12-3/TRBV12-4	CASSFSSDYQPQHF	TGTGCCAGCAGTTTTTCGTCGGACTATCAGCCCCAGCATTTT
many	TRBJ2-3	-	TRBV7-9	CASSSIAVTDTQYF	TGTGCCAGCAGCTCTATAGCGGTCACAGATACGCAGTATTTT
few	TRBJ1-4	-	TRBV11-2	CASSPGGTNEKLFF	TGTGCCAGCAGCCCGGGGGGTACCAATGAAAAACTGTTTTTT
once	TRBJ1-1	-	TRBV7-9	CASSPPLANTEAFF	TGTGCCAGCAGCCCCCCCCTCGCGAACACTGAAGCTTTCTTT
-	TRBJ2-1	-	TRBV29-1	CSVHRVGLAFDEQFF	TGCAGCGTCCACAGGGTGGGTCTAGCATTCGATGAGCAGTTCTTC
-	TRBJ1-2	TRBD1	TRBV28	CASSTTGRGANYGYTF	TGTGCCAGCAGTACGACAGGGAGGGGAGCTAACTATGGCTACACCTTC
-	TRBJ1-6	-	TRBV6-5	CASSYSKGLTNSPLHF	TGTGCCAGCAGTTACTCGAAGGGTCTTACGAATTCACCCCTCCACTTT
few	TRBJ2-7	-	TRBV11-1	CASSLDGTSLYEQYF	TGTGCCAGCAGCTTAGACGGGACCTCCCTCTACGAGCAGTACTTC
many	TRBJ2-7	TRBD1	TRBV7-8	CASSSQGKSVEQYF	TGTGCCAGCAGCTCACAGGGGAAGTCCGTCGAGCAGTACTTC
-	TRBJ1-1	-	TRBV6-5	CASSYSMNTEAFF	TGCGCCAGCAGTTACAGCATGAACACTGAAGCTTTCTTT
-	TRBJ1-1	-	TRBV7-4	CASSLGRAGAFF	TGTGCCAGCAGCTTAGGTCGGGCAGGAGCTTTCTTT
-	TRBJ2-6	-	TRBV9	CASSPGASGANVLTF	TGTGCCAGCAGCCCAGGGGCGTCTGGGGCCAACGTCCTGACTTTC
few	TRBJ2-7	-	TRBV10-3	CAISGPSQSYEQYF	TGTGCCATCAGTGGGCCTAGCCAATCCTACGAGCAGTACTTC
-	TRBJ1-1	-	TRBV6-5	CASREQDTEAFF	TGTGCCAGCCGGGAACAGGACACTGAAGCTTTCTTT
-	TRBJ1-5	-	TRBV7-2	CASSLGAASNQPQHF	TGTGCCAGCAGCCTAGGGGCCGCTAGCAATCAGCCCCAGCATTTT
-	TRBJ2-3	-	TRBV7-2	CASRAGPPQDTQYF	TGTGCCAGCAGGGCGGGCCCCCCTCAGGATACGCAGTATTTT
many	TRBJ2-7	-	TRBV7-2	CASSLSRAASYEQYF	TGTGCCAGCAGCTTAAGTAGAGCCGCATCCTACGAGCAGTACTTC
few	TRBJ1-2	-	TRBV28	CASSFLSKRMGGYTF	TGTGCCAGCAGTTTCCTCTCCAAAAGAATGGGTGGCTACACCTTC
few	TRBJ2-6	TRBD1	TRBV7-2	CASSSRSRDRAGANVLTF	TGTGCCAGCAGCTCCCGATCCAGAGACAGGGCCGGGGCCAACGTCCTGACTTTC
-	TRBJ2-7	TRBD2	TRBV28	CASGGGLAETYEQYF	TGTGCCAGCGGGGGTGGACTAGCGGAAACCTACGAGCAGTACTTC
-	TRBJ2-7	-	TRBV3-1	CASGRGLSSYEQYF	TGTGCCAGCGGAAGGGGCTTAAGCTCCTACGAGCAGTACTTC
-	TRBJ2-1	TRBD2	TRBV6-2/TRBV6-3	CASSYPQAGGAYNEQFF	TGTGCCAGCAGTTACCCACAAGCGGGAGGGGCGTACAATGAGCAGTTCTTC
-	TRBJ1-2	-	TRBV20-1	CSASRGGAYYGYTF	TGCAGTGCTAGTAGAGGTGGGGCTTACTATGGCTACACCTTC
few	TRBJ2-5	TRBD2	TRBV18	CASSPLAGTLQETQYF	TGTGCCAGCTCACCCTTAGCGGGAACTCTCCAAGAGACCCAGTACTTC
-	TRBJ2-6	-	TRBV27	CAAGRGLPGANVLTF	TGTGCCGCGGGGAGGGGGTTGCCTGGGGCCAACGTCCTGACTTTC
few	TRBJ2-3	-	TRBV6-5	CASSYLPRTDTQYF	TGTGCCAGCAGTTACCTCCCAAGGACAGATACGCAGTATTTT
-	TRBJ1-2	-	TRBV7-4	CASSLSEVQGYGYTF	TGTGCCAGCAGCTTATCGGAAGTTCAAGGCTATGGCTACACCTTC
-	TRBJ1-4	-	TRBV7-9	CASSIRTAYNEKLFF	TGTGCCAGCAGCATCCGGACAGCCTATAATGAAAAACTGTTTTTT
-	TRBJ2-7	-	TRBV10-3	CAIRGQRSEQYF	TGTGCCATCAGAGGTCAGCGTTCCGAGCAGTACTTC